The 26 T cell receptor beta chains given below trace back to one sample, sequenced in a study of blood T cell repertoires in COVID-19. Generated by immunoSEQ multiplex PCR, the TCRdb table keeps only in-frame clones and is missing some. The sample lists 50,000 to 55,000 clones; roughly nine tenths were seen once. The sequenced sample consisted of peripheral blood. The receptors come from a human donor with active COVID-19. The donor label of this sample is uncertain.

The genes are TRBV2 and TRBJ1-5; 7 nucleotides line up with TRBD1. CDR3 size: 15 residues. The V gene's germline CDR1 is SNHLY and CDR2 FYNNEI. The V segment lost 6 bases and the J segment 0 bases; nucleotides outside the gene matches: 5. Here the CDR3 reads CASRPQGHSNQPQHF. The DNA of the CDR3 is TGTGCCAGCAGACCACAGGGGCATAGCAATCAGCCCCAGCATTTT.

The count of this clone is one. This rearrangement joins TRBV11-2 to TRBJ2-5; the match to TRBD2 covers 11 bases. The CDR3 is 16 amino acids. Per germline, CDR1 SGHAT and CDR2 FQNNGV. V trimming: 1 base; J trimming: 4 bases; junction bases outside the gene matches: 5. CDR3 DNA sequence: TGTGCCAGCAGCTTAGGCTCTAGCGGGGGGTTAGAGACCCAGTACTTC. It codes for CASSLGSSGGLETQYF.

This sequence joins TRBV5-1 and TRBJ2-1; 7 bases agree with TRBD1. Per germline, CDR1 SGHRS and CDR2 YFSETQ. This CDR3 spans 16 amino acids. V lost 4 bases, J lost 7 bases, and 14 bases stayed unmatched. The CDR3 here is CASSPQQGLRRNEQFF. CDR3 bases: TGCGCCAGCAGCCCACAACAGGGGCTTCGGAGGAATGAGCAGTTCTTC.

The chain combines TRBV19 with TRBJ2-7; D is perhaps TRBD2 (5 bases). The V end lost 3 bases, the J end lost 2 bases, and 11 bases lay between the germline ends. The CDR3 extends over 14 amino acids. Germline V gives CDR1 LNHDA, CDR2 SQIVND (reference sequence). CDR3 nucleotide sequence: TGTGCCAGTAGTATTTCGGCCGGGACCTACGAGCAGTACTTC. It encodes CASSISAGTYEQYF.

This chain joins TRBV19 and TRBJ1-2, with TRBD1 matching 10 bases. CDR3 length: 16 residues. Looked up from germline, CDR1 is LNHDA and CDR2 is SQIVND (reference sequence). V lost 8 bases, J lost 6 bases, and 15 bases stayed unmatched. This CDR3 reads CASFIPPGQGKDGYTF. Written as DNA, the CDR3 is TGTGCCAGTTTCATCCCGCCGGGACAGGGGAAAGATGGCTACACCTTC.

This chain connects TRBV7-3 to TRBJ1-1, with D maybe TRBD1 (6 bases). The germline CDR1 and CDR2 sequences are SGHTA and FQGTGA. With 3 bases removed from V and 10 bases from J, the gap between germline ends came to 15 bases. The CDR3 totals 13 residues. The CDR3 nucleotides read TGTGCCAGCAGCTTCGATGGGCGAGGGGGAGCTTTCTTT. Protein: CASSFDGRGGAFF.

The chain has TRBV7-9 and TRBJ1-1; D gene uncertain. V shed 0 bases and J shed 0 bases, with 5 bases lying between them. This CDR3 contains 14 residues. Germline-derived CDR1 and CDR2 are SEHNR and FQNEAQ (reference sequence). CDR3 DNA: TGTGCCAGCAGCTTAGCCTTTCTGAACACTGAAGCTTTCTTT. Amino acid sequence: CASSLAFLNTEAFF.

The table lists this clone with a count of one. The V call is TRBV7-9, the J call TRBJ2-5; a possible D gene is TRBD2 (6 bases). Germline V gene data show CDR1 as SEHNR and CDR2 as FQNEAQ (reference sequence). V shed 1 base and J shed 5 bases, with 14 bases lying between them. This CDR3 is 15 amino acids long. In DNA, the CDR3 is TGTGCCAGCAGCTTAGGGGCCACTAGCCGGGAGACCCAGTACTTC. Its protein product is CASSLGATSRETQYF.

The rearrangement joins TRBV6-5 to TRBJ2-2; D is uncertain. CDR3 length: 12 amino acids. Germline CDR1 reads MNHEY; CDR2 reads SVGAGI. V lost 1 base, J lost 6 bases, and 3 bases lay in between. The CDR3: CASSYFAGELFF. The CDR3 DNA reads TGTGCCAGCAGTTACTTCGCCGGGGAGCTGTTTTTT.

The genes are TRBV19 and TRBJ1-5; 8 bases map to TRBD1. V lost 3 bases and J lost 3; bases outside the gene matches: 7. The CDR3 sequence is 16 residues long. Germline V gene lookup returns CDR1 LNHDA and CDR2 SQIVND (reference sequence). CDR3 DNA sequence: TGTGCCAGTAGTATTGCGGGACAGGCCTCCAATCAGCCCCAGCATTTT. It is translated as CASSIAGQASNQPQHF.

The chain combines TRBV4-2 with TRBJ1-1, with 7 bases matching TRBD1. Germline V lookup: CDR1 LGHNA, CDR2 YNFKEQ. The CDR3 spans 14 residues. V shed 1 base, J shed 7 bases, and the junction held 6 bases outside the gene matches. CDR3 sequence: CASSQAGQRGEAFF. The CDR3 DNA is TGTGCCAGCAGCCAAGCGGGACAGAGAGGTGAAGCTTTCTTT.

The rearrangement links TRBV6-1 to TRBJ2-5, with 10 bases fitting TRBD2. CDR1 and CDR2 from the germline V gene are MNHNS and SASEGT. CDR3 length: 13 residues. Losses at the gene ends were 5 bases for V and 9 bases for J; bases not matched to a gene: 6. This chain's CDR3 is CASSKRGGGAQYF. CDR3 DNA: TGTGCCAGCAGTAAGCGGGGGGGCGGGGCCCAGTACTTC.

This clone has a single count. The chain links TRBV5-4 to TRBJ2-3; D is ambiguous. Germline lookup yields CDR1 SGHNT and CDR2 YYREEE (reference sequence). Trimming cost V 0 bases and J 1 base, with 9 bases left between them. The CDR3 is made up of 15 amino acids. The CDR3 spells CASSLALEGTDTQYF. Here the CDR3 DNA reads TGTGCCAGCAGCTTGGCTCTAGAAGGCACAGATACGCAGTATTTT.

This sequence joins TRBV4-3 and TRBJ2-1, with 10 nucleotides matching TRBD1. This CDR3 comprises 16 residues. Unmatched junction bases numbered 3, after V lost 0 bases and J lost 4 bases. Per germline, CDR1 LGHNA and CDR2 YSLEER. For the CDR3, the DNA is TGCGCCAGCAGCCAAGATTGGGGACAGGGGTACAATGAGCAGTTCTTC. Protein product: CASSQDWGQGYNEQFF.

The gene calls are TRBV9 and TRBJ1-5; D is ambiguous. V lost 7 bases and J 3 bases, leaving 11 bases between the germline ends. The length of the CDR3 is 13 residues. Germline V lookup: CDR1 SGDLS, CDR2 YYNGEE. CDR3 loop: CASGDGFNQPQHF. CDR3 nucleotides: TGTGCCAGCGGCGACGGGTTCAATCAGCCCCAGCATTTT.

The chain recombines TRBV6-2 or TRBV6-3 with TRBJ1-1, with D maybe TRBD1 (6 bases). V lost 1 base, J lost 11 bases, and 17 bases lay in between. The germline V gene has CDR1 MNHEY and CDR2 SVGEGT. CDR3 size: 14 residues. The CDR3: CASSYYASAGEAFF. CDR3 coding DNA: TGTGCCAGCAGTTACTACGCCTCGGCAGGGGAGGCTTTCTTT.

This clone was observed a handful of times. The chain carries TRBV19 and TRBJ2-3; D might be TRBD2 (5 bases). Germline CDR1 is LNHDA and CDR2 is SQIVND (reference sequence). Deletions cut 6 bases from V and 0 bases from J, with 10 bases between. The length of the CDR3 is 14 residues. CDR3 region: CASRASSSTDTQYF. The DNA for the CDR3 is TGTGCCAGTAGGGCTAGCTCTAGCACAGATACGCAGTATTTT. Filled out from reference TRBV19 and TRBJ2-3, the complete variable domain reads DGGITQSPKYLFRKEGQNVTLSCEQNLNHDAMYWYRQDPGQGLRLIYYSQIVNDFQKGDIAEGYSVSREKKESFPLTVTSAQKNPTAFYLCASRASSSTDTQYFGPGTRLTVL.

J is TRBJ2-1 and V is TRBV12-5; 8 bases are a match to TRBD1. The CDR3 runs to 14 residues. CDR1 and CDR2 (germline): LGHNT, FRNRAP. V lost 6 bases, J lost 9 bases, and 10 bases stayed unmatched. CDR3: CASGYGRTGTEQFF. The CDR3 nucleotides are TGTGCTAGTGGATACGGACGGACAGGGACTGAGCAGTTCTTC.

This sequence joins TRBV29-1 and TRBJ1-6; D gene ambiguous. Trimming shortened V by 7 bases and J by 10 bases, and 14 bases separated the two germline ends. This CDR3 spans 12 amino acids. The germline CDR1 and CDR2 sequences are SQVTM and ANQGSEA. CDR3 protein: CSGYSPGSPLHF. In DNA form, the CDR3 reads TGCAGCGGGTATAGCCCCGGATCACCCCTCCACTTT.

The rearrangement uses TRBV11-3 and TRBJ2-7; D uncertain. The CDR3 spans 13 residues. The germline V gene encodes CDR1 SGHNT and CDR2 YENEEA. V was pared by 6 bases and J by 0 bases, with 9 bases between. CDR3 sequence: CASSSAGSYEQYF. CDR3 coding DNA: TGTGCCAGCAGTTCCGCCGGCTCCTACGAGCAGTACTTC.

This clone was observed a single time. The chain has TRBV5-4 and TRBJ2-1, with D hard to call. Germline V gene data show CDR1 as SGHNT and CDR2 as YYREEE (reference sequence). This CDR3 has 13 residues. Trimming took 2 bases from V and 8 from J, leaving 11 bases between them. The CDR3 nucleotides are TGTGCCAGCAGCTTAAAGTTCGGTTATGAGCAGTTCTTC. Protein: CASSLKFGYEQFF. Full variable domain (missing parts from reference TRBV5-4 and TRBJ2-1): ETGVTQSPTHLIKTRGQQVTLRCSSQSGHNTVSWYQQALGQGPQFIFQYYREEENGRGNFPPRFSGLQFPNYSSELNVNALELDDSALYLCASSLKFGYEQFFGPGTRLTVL.

The chain links TRBV3-1 (or the pseudogene TRBV3-2) to TRBJ2-2, with a possible D match to TRBD1 (6 bases). Trimming left V 10 bases short and J 2 bases short, with 11 bases between. The germline V gene encodes CDR1 LGHDT and CDR2 YNNKEL (reference sequence). The CDR3 is 13 amino acids. The CDR3, as DNA: TGTGCCATACAACAGGGCAACACCGGGGAGCTGTTTTTT. Its translation: CAIQQGNTGELFF.

This sequence joins TRBV5-4 and TRBJ2-5, with TRBD2 matching over 9 bases. The trim removed 0 bases at V and 4 bases at J, leaving 7 bases unmatched. The CDR3 extends over 16 amino acids. Looked up from germline, CDR1 is SGHNT and CDR2 is YYREEE (reference sequence). As DNA, the CDR3 is TGTGCCAGCAGCTTGGTCGCGGGGGGGGTGTCAGAGACCCAGTACTTC. This translates into CASSLVAGGVSETQYF.

The chain is built from TRBV7-8 and TRBJ2-7; 10 bases map to TRBD2. This CDR3 region has 15 residues. Germline lookup yields CDR1 SGHVS and CDR2 FQNEAQ. V was clipped by 0 bases and J by 2 bases; unmatched bases: 1. In DNA form, the CDR3 reads TGTGCCAGCAGCTTAGCAGCGGGGGGGCCCTACGAGCAGTACTTC. Its protein is CASSLAAGGPYEQYF.

On this clone: Other DNA sequences in this specimen translate into the identical CDR3. The chain is built from TRBV18 and TRBJ1-1; possibly TRBD1 for D (5 bases). The germline V gene encodes CDR1 KGHSH and CDR2 LQKENI. The germline V and J ends were trimmed by 6 bases and 1 base, with 12 bases remaining between them. The CDR3 extends over 14 amino acids. Here the CDR3 reads CASSLGGENTEAFF. The DNA for the CDR3 is TGTGCCAGCTCGCTGGGGGGGGAGAACACTGAAGCTTTCTTT. The variable domain in full, completed from reference TRBV18 and TRBJ1-1, reads NAGVMQNPRHLVRRRGQEARLRCSPMKGHSHVYWYRQLPEEGLKFMVYLQKENIIDESGMPKERFSAEFPKEGPSILRIQQVVRGDSAAYFCASSLGGENTEAFFGQGTRLTVV.

V gene TRBV18 combines with J gene TRBJ2-7; 12 positions match TRBD1. V trimming: 3 bases; J trimming: 4 bases; junction bases outside the gene matches: 4. Germline lookup yields CDR1 KGHSH and CDR2 LQKENI. CDR3 length: 15 residues. Here the CDR3 DNA reads TGTGCCAGCTCACCTACGGGACAGGGGGCGTACGAGCAGTACTTC. Its protein product is CASSPTGQGAYEQYF.